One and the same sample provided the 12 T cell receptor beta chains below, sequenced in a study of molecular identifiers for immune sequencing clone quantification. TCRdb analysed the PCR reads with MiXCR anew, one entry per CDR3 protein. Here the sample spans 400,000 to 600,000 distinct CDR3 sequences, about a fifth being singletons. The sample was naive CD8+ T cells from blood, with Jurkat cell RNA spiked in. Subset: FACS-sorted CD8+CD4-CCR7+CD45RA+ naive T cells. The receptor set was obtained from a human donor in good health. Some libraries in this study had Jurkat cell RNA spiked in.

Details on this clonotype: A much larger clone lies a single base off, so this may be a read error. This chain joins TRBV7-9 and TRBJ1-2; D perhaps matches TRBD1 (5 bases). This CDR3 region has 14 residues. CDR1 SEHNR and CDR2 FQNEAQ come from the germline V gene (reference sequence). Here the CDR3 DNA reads TGTGCCGGCAGCTCCCGACAGTTATACTATGGCTACACCTTC. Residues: CAGSSRQLYYGYTF.

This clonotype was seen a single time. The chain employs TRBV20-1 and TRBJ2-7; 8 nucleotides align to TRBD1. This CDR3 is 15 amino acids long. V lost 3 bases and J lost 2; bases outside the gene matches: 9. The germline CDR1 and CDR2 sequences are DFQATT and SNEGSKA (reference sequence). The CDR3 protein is CSARGRDRSTYEQYF. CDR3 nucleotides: TGCAGTGCTAGGGGCCGGGACAGGAGTACCTACGAGCAGTACTTC.

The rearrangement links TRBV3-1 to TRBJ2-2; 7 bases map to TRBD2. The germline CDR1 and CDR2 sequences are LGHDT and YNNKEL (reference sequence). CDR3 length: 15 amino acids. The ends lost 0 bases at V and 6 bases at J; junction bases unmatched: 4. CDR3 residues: CASSQDSLAPGELFF. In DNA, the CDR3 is TGTGCCAGCAGCCAAGACTCACTAGCGCCCGGGGAGCTGTTTTTT.

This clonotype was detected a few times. The CDR3: CASSSQGAFTDTQYF. The CDR3 bases are TGTGCCAGCAGCTCCCAGGGGGCTTTCACAGATACGCAGTATTTT. The genes are TRBV7-6 and TRBJ2-3; 8 nucleotides align to TRBD1. The V and J ends lost 4 bases and 2 bases, in that order; junction bases with no gene match: 5. CDR3 size: 15 residues. The germline gives CDR1 SGHVS, CDR2 FNYEAQ.

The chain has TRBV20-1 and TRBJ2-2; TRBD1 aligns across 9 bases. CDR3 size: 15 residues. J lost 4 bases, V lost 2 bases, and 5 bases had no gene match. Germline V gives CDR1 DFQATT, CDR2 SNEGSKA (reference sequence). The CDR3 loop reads CSARLGQGITGELFF. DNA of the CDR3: TGCAGTGCTAGACTGGGACAGGGCATCACCGGGGAGCTGTTTTTT.

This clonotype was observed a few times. CDR3 bases: TGCGCCAGCAGCCAAGAGGACAGGGCCCGCTCCTACGAGCAGTACTTC. It specifies CASSQEDRARSYEQYF. The rearrangement joins TRBV4-1 to TRBJ2-7; 8 bases agree with TRBD1. V was pared by 0 bases and J by 0 bases, with 4 bases of the junction left unmatched. The germline V gene has CDR1 MGHRA and CDR2 YSYEKL. The CDR3 is 16 amino acids.

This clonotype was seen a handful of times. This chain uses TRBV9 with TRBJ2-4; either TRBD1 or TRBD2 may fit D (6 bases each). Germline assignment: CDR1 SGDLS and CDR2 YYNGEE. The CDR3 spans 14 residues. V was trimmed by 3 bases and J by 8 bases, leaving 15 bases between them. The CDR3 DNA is TGTGCCAGCAGCGGGGGACTGACAGGTGACATTCAGTACTTC. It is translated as CASSGGLTGDIQYF.

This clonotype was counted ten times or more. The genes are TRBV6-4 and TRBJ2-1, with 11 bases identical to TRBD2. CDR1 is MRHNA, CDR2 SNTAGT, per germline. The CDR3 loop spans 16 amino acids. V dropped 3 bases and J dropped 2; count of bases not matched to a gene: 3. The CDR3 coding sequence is TGTGCCAGCAGTGATTCGGGACTAGCGGCCTACAATGAGCAGTTCTTC. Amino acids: CASSDSGLAAYNEQFF.

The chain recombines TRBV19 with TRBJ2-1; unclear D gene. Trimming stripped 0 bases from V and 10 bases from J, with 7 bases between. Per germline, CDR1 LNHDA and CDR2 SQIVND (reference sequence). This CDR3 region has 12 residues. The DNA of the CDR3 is TGTGCCAGTAGTATAGATCAACGGGAGCAGTTCTTC. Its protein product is CASSIDQREQFF.

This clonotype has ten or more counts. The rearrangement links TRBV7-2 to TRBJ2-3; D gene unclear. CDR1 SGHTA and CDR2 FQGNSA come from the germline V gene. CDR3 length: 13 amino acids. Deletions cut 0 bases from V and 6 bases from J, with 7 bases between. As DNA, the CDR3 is TGTGCCAGCAGCTTAGCAAATGGGGATACGCAGTATTTT. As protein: CASSLANGDTQYF.

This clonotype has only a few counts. CDR3 sequence: CASSLVRGKPYNEQFF. CDR3 nucleotide sequence: TGTGCCAGCAGCTTGGTGCGGGGGAAACCCTACAATGAGCAGTTCTTC. The V and J genes are TRBV5-4 and TRBJ2-1; 7 bases are a match to TRBD2. The CDR3 totals 16 residues. V was clipped by 0 bases and J by 2 bases; unmatched bases: 5. Germline lookup yields CDR1 SGHNT and CDR2 YYREEE (reference sequence).

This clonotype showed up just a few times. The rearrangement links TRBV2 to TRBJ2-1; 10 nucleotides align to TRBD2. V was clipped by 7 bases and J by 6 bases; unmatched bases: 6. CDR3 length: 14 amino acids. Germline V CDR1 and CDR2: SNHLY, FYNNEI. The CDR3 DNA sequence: TGTGCCAGCAAGGAAGCGGGGGGGCTCAATGAGCAGTTCTTC. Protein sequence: CASKEAGGLNEQFF.